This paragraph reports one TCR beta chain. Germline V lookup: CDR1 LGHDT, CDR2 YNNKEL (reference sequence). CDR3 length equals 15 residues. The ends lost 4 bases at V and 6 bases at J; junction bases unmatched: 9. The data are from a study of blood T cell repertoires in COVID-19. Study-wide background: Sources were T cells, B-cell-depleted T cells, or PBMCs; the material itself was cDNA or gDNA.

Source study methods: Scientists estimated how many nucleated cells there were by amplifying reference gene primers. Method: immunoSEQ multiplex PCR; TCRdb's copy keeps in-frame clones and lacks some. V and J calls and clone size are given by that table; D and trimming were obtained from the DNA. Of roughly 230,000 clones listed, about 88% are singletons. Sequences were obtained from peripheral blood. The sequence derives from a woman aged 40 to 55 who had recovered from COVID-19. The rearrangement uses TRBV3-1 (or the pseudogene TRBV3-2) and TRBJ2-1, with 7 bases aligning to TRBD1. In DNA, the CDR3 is TGTGCCAGCAGCCTCGACAGGGTAGGTTCCAATGAGCAGTTCTTC. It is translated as CASSLDRVGSNEQFF.